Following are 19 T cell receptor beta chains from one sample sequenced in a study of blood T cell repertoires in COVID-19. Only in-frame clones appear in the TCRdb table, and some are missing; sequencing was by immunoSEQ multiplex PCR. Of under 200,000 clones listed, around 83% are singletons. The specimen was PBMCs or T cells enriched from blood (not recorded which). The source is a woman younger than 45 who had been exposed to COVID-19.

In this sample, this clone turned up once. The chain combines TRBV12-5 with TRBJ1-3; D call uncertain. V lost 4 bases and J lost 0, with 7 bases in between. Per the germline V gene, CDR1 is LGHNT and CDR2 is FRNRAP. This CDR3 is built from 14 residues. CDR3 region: CASGSGDSGNTIYF. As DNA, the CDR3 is TGTGCTAGTGGTTCGGGAGACTCTGGAAACACCATATATTTT. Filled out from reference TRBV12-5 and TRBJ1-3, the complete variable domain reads DARVTQTPRHKVTEMGQEVTMRCQPILGHNTVFWYRQTMMQGLELLAYFRNRAPLDDSGMPKDRFSAEMPDATLATLKIQPSEPRDSAVYFCASGSGDSGNTIYFGEGSWLTVV.

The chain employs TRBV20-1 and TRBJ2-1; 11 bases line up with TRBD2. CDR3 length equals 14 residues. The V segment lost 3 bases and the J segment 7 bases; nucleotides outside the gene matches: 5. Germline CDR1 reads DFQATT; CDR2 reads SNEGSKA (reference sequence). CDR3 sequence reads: CSASELAGVNEQFF. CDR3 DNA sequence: TGCAGTGCTAGTGAACTAGCGGGGGTTAATGAGCAGTTCTTC.

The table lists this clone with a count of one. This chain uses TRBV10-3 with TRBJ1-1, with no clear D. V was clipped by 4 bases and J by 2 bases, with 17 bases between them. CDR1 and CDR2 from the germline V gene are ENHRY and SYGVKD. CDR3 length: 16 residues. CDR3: CAISGSSGRANTEAFF. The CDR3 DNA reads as TGTGCCATCAGTGGGAGTTCGGGAAGGGCTAACACTGAAGCTTTCTTT.

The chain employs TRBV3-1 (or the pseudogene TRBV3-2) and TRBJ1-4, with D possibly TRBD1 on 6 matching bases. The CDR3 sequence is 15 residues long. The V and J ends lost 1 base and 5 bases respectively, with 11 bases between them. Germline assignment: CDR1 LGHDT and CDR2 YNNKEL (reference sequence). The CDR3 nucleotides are TGTGCCAGCAGCCAAGTTAGGGGGGGGAATGAAAAACTGTTTTTT. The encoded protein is CASSQVRGGNEKLFF.

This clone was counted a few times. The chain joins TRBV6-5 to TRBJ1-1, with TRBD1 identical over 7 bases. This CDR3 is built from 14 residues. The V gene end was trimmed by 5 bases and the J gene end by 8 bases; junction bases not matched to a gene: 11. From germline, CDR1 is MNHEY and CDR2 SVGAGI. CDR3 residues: CASSTKGPQGEAFF. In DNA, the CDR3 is TGTGCCAGCAGTACCAAGGGCCCACAGGGGGAAGCTTTCTTT.

The CDR3 bases are TGTGCCAGCAGCCCGACAGATCAGCCCCAGCATTTT. The encoded protein is CASSPTDQPQHF. The chain links TRBV7-9 to TRBJ1-5; possibly TRBD1 for D (5 bases). The CDR3 loop spans 12 amino acids. Germline CDR1 SEHNR, CDR2 FQNEAQ (reference sequence). Deletions cut 5 bases from V and 5 bases from J, with 7 bases between.

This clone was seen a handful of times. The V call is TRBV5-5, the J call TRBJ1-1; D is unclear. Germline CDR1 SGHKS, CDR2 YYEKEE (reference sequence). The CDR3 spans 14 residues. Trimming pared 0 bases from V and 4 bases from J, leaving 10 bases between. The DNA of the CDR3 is TGTGCCAGCAGCTTGGCGGGGATCCCCACTGAAGCTTTCTTT. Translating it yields CASSLAGIPTEAFF. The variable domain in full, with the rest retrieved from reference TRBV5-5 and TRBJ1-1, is DAGVTQSPTHLIKTRGQQVTLRCSPISGHKSVSWYQQVLGQGPQFIFQYYEKEERGRGNFPDRFSARQFPNYSSELNVNALLLGDSALYLCASSLAGIPTEAFFGQGTRLTVV.

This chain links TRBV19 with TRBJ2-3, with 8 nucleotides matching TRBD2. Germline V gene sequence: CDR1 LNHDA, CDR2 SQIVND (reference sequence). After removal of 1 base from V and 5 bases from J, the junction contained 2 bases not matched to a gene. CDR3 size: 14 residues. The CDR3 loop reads CASSIAGGQDTQYF. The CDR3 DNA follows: TGTGCCAGTAGTATAGCGGGGGGGCAAGATACGCAGTATTTT.

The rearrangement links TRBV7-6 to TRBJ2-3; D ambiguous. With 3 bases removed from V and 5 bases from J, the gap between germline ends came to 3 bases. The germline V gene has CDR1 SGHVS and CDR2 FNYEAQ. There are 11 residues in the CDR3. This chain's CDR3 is CASSFGDTQYF. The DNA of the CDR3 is TGTGCCAGCAGCTTCGGAGATACGCAGTATTTT.

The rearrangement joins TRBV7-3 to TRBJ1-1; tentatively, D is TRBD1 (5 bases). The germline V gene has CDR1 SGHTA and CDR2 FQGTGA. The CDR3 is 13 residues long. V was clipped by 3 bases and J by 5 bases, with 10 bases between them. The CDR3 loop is CASSLGGRTEAFF. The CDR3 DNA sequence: TGTGCCAGCAGCTTGGGGGGTCGGACTGAAGCTTTCTTT.

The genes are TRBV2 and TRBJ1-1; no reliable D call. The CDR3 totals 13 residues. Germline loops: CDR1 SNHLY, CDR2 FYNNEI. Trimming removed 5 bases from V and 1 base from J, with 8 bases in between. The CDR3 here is CASSPNRNTEAFF. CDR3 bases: TGTGCCAGCAGTCCTAACAGGAACACTGAAGCTTTCTTT.

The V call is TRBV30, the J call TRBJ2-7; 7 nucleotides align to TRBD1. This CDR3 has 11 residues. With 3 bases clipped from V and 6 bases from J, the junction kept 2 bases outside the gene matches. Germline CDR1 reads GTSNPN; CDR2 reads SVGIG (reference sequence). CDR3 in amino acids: CAWRTGAEQYF. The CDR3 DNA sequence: TGTGCCTGGAGAACAGGGGCCGAGCAGTACTTC.

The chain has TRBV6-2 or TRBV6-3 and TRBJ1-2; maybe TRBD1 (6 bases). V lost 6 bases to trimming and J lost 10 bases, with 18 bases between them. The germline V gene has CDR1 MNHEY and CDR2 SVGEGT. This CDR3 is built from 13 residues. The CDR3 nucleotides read TGTGCCAGCAGCCGTGGGGGCTTGGTCGACTACACCTTC. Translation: CASSRGGLVDYTF.

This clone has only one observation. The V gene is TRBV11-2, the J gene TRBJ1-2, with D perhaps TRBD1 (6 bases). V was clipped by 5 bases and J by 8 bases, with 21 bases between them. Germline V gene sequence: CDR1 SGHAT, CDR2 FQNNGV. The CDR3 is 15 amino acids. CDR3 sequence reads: CASSHRGGILLGYTF. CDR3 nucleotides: TGTGCCAGCAGCCATAGGGGGGGAATCCTTTTGGGCTACACCTTC.

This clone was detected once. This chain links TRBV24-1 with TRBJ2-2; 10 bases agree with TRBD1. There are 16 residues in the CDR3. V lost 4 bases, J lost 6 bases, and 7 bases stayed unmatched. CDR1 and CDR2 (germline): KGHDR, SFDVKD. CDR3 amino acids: CATSDPGTGDAGELFF. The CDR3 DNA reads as TGTGCCACCAGTGACCCCGGGACAGGGGATGCCGGGGAGCTGTTTTTT.

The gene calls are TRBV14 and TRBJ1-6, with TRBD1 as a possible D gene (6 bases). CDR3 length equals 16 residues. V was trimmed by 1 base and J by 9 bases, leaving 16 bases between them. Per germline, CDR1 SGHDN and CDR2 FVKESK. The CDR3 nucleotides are TGTGCCAGCAGCCAAGCGGGGACAATGAGGGGTTCACCCCTCCACTTT. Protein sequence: CASSQAGTMRGSPLHF.

As DNA, the CDR3 is TGTGCCAGCAGCCATAACACAGATACGCAGTATTTT. This sequence encodes CASSHNTDTQYF. The rearrangement joins TRBV6-2 or TRBV6-3 to TRBJ2-3; D is unclear. Germline V gene lookup returns CDR1 MNHEY and CDR2 SVGEGT. CDR3 size: 12 residues. V was trimmed by 6 bases and J by 2 bases, leaving 6 bases between them.

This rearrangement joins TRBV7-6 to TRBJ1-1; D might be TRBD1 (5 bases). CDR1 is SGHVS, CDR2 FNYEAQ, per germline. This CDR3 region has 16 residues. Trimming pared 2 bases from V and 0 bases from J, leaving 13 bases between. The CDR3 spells CASSLTPTDMNTEAFF. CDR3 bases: TGTGCCAGCAGCTTAACCCCGACAGATATGAACACTGAAGCTTTCTTT.

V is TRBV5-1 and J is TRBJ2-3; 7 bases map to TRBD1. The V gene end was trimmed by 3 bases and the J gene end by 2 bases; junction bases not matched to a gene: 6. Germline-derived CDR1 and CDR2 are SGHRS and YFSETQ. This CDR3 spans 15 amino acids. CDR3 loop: CASSSKTGYTDTQYF. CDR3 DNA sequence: TGCGCCAGCAGCTCTAAGACAGGGTACACAGATACGCAGTATTTT.